This T cell receptor (beta chain) was captured by sequencing in a study of T cell responses to AZD1222 COVID-19 vaccine (dated by TCRdb to about 2021). In the study overall: AZD1222 recipients whose second dose came at about 4 weeks and those whose second dose came at about 12 weeks were combined into one group, since spike-specific TCR depth and breadth did not differ between the two schedules. TCR sequencing covered some 240 trial participants: 207 given two doses of AZD1222 and around 26 given two doses of MenACWY control vaccine. Trial participants were enrolled by age into subgroups of 18-55, 56-69 and 70-plus years, and around 150, 29 and 61 TCR-sequenced participants, respectively, were included in these subgroups.

In regard to this clone: What this receptor recognizes is not known. No much larger clonotype is one base removed from it; base qualities were not supplied.

What the research found in general, with its limitations: Spike-specific TCR breadth and depth rose significantly after two AZD1222 doses compared with day 0 and with MenACWY recipients. Epitopes outside the regions mutated in the B.1.351 and B.1.1.7 variants were reportedly recognized by nearly half of the unique spike-specific TCRs. In the small 56-69-year group, the increase in depth fell short of significance, most likely because of low power. Only six AZD1222 recipients were SARS-CoV-2 seropositive at baseline, limiting conclusions about previously exposed vaccinees. Vaccine-associated CD4 TCRs spanned the whole spike protein, with dominant responses in regions 160-218 and 743-854. Because no day 14 peak-response samples were available, repertoires were characterized only after the peak T cell response. Participants were mostly white British and included more females than males, and it was suggested by the authors that clonal diversity may have been underestimated.

Relative to germline, V is 1 base shorter and J is 0 bases shorter, with 10 bases between their ends. Looking up the germline V gene yields CDR1 SGHTA and CDR2 FQGNSA. Including the terminal cysteine and phenylalanine, the CDR3 comprises 17 residues. Only the CDR3 part of the read is kept: 51 bases, read in frame from the first base. The CDR3 regions of human TCRbeta chains were subjected to immunosequencing. Concerning the study's data processing: TCRs in the repertoires were compared against a reference library of SARS-CoV-2-specific TCRs that had been generated with the MIRA antigen-specificity platform. Breadth meant the fraction of unique TCRs that were SARS-CoV-2-associated, whereas depth meant the fraction of total T cells that were SARS-CoV-2-associated. Using the MIRA data, each spike-specific TCR was assigned both to the spike region to which the TCR was reactive and to a CD4 or CD8 class. Log10-transformed breadth and depth values were compared by one-way ANOVA with Sidak's multiple comparisons tests. The table was pulled from immuneACCESS by TCRdb, which kept in-frame rearrangements only. Such tables lose some clones; where checked, under half of the loss comes from unresolved V genes, and the rest has no known cause. V and J calls and clone size are those listed in that table; D and trimming were worked out from the DNA. For this sample there are some 150,000 clones; around 88% appear just once. 2% to 2.5% of the sample is in the top ten clones.

The time point label of this sample denotes: baseline before first vaccination. Vaccinee samples came from UK trials COV001 and COV002, including a single-blind randomized controlled phase 2/3 trial of AZD1222 (ChAdOx1 nCoV-19) in healthy adults. For TCRbeta chain sequencing, PBMC samples from trial participants were taken at day 0 and at day 28 after the second dose. This specimen was peripheral blood, taken on day 0 of AZD1222 vaccination. The chain was built from TRBV7-2 and TRBJ2-6; the D gene is possibly TRBD2, with 6 bases matching. This receptor was identified in an adult in good health. The CDR3 loop reads CASSLEGGTSGANVLTF. The DNA sequence is as follows: TGTGCCAGCAGCTTAGAGGGCGGGACCTCTGGGGCCAACGTCCTGACTTTC.